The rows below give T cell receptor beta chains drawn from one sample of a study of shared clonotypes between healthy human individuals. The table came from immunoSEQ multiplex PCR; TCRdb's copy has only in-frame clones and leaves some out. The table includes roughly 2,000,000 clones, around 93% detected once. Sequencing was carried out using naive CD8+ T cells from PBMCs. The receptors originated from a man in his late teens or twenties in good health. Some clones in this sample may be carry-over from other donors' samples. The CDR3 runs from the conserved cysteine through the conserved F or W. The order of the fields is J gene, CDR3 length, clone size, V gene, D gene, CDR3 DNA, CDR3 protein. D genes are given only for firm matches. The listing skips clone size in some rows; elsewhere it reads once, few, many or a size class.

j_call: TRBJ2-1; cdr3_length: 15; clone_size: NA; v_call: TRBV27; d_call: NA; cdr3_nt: TGTGCCAGCAGCTCACTTCCCCCTGTTGCCAATGAGCAGTTCTTC; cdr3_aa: CASSSLPPVANEQFF
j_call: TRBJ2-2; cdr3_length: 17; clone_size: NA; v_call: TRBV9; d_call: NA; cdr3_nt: TGTGCCAGCAGCGTACCACTAGGGGCTCCGAACACCGGGGAGCTGTTTTTT; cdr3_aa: CASSVPLGAPNTGELFF
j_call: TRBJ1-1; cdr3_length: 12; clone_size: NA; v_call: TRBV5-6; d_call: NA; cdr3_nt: TGTGCCAGCAGCTGGGCAGCCACTGAAGCTTTCTTT; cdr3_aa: CASSWAATEAFF
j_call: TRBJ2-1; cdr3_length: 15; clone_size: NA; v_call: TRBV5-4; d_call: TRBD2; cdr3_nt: TGTGCCAGCAGCTTAGCGGGAGATTCCCACAATGAGCAGTTCTTC; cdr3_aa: CASSLAGDSHNEQFF
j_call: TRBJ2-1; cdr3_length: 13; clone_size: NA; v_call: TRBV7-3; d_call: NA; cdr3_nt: TGTGCCAGCAGTATCACTAGCACCAATGAGCAGTTCTTC; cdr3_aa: CASSITSTNEQFF
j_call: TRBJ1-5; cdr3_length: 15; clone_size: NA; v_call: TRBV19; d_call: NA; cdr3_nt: TGTGCCAGTAGTACCGTTCTCGGGGTAAATCAGCCCCAGCATTTT; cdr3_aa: CASSTVLGVNQPQHF
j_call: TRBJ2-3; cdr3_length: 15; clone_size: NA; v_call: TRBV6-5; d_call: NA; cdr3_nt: TGTGCCAGCAGTCCTTTACTAGGCCCCACAGATACGCAGTATTTT; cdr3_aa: CASSPLLGPTDTQYF
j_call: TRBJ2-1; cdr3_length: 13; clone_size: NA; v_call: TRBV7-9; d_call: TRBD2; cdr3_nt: TGTGCCACCGGGCTAGCGGGACCCAATGAGCAGTTCTTC; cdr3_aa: CATGLAGPNEQFF
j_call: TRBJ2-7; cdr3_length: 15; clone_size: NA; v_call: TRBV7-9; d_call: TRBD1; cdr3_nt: TGTGCCAGCAGCGGCCGGGACAGGGGTATCCACGAGCAGTACTTC; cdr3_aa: CASSGRDRGIHEQYF
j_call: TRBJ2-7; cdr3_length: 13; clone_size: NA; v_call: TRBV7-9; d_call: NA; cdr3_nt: TGTGCCACCCCCGTGACGGGTGGATACGAGCAGTACTTC; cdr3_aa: CATPVTGGYEQYF
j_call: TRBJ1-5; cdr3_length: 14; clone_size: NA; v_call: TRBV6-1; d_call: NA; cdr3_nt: TGTGCCAGCCGGGACACCTATAGCAATCAGCCCCAGCATTTT; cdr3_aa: CASRDTYSNQPQHF
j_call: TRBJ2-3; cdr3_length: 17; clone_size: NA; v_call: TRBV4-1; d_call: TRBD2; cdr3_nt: TGCGCCAGCAGTCCGGCTCTAGCGGGAGGGGAGAGATACACGCAGTATTTT; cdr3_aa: CASSPALAGGERYTQYF
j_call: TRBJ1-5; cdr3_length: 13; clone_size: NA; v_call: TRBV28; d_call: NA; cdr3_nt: TGTGCCAGCAGTCCCGGGCCTAGGAGTCTCCAGCATTTT; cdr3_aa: CASSPGPRSLQHF
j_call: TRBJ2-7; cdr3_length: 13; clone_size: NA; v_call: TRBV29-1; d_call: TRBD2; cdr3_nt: TGCAGCGTTGAGGCTAGCGGGAACTACGAGCAGTACTTC; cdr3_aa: CSVEASGNYEQYF
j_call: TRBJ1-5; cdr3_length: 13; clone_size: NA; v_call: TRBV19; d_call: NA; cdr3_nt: TGTGCCAGTATTGGCGGTTGGAATCAGCCCCAGCATTTT; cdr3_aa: CASIGGWNQPQHF
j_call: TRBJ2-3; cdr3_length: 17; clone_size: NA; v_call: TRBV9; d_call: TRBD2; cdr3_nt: TGTGCCAGCAGCGCCTCTGTACAGCGGGAGAGGAAAGATACGCAGTATTTT; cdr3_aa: CASSASVQRERKDTQYF
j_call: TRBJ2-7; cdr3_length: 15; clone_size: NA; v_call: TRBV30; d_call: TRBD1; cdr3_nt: TGTGCCTTCTCCGATCCGGGACAGGGATCCTACGAGCAGTACTTC; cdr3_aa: CAFSDPGQGSYEQYF
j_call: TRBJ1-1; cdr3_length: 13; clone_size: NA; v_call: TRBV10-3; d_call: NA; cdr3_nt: TGTGCCATCAAACAGGAGCTCAACACTGAAGCTTTCTTT; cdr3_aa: CAIKQELNTEAFF
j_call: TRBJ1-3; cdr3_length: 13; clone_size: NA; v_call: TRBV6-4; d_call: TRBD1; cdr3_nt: TGTGCCAGCAGGACAGGGGGCGCGGACACCATATATTTT; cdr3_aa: CASRTGGADTIYF
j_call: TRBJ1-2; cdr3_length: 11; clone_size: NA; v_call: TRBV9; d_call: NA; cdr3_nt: TGTGCCAGCAGCGCGGAGGGGAACTACACCTTC; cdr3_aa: CASSAEGNYTF
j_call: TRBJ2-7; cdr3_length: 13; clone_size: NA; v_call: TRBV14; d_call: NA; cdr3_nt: TGTGCCAGCAGCCATCGATCCTCGGGCGAGCAGTACTTC; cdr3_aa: CASSHRSSGEQYF
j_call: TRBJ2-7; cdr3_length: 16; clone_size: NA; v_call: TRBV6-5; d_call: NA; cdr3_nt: TGTGCCAGCAGTTACTCCGGGGGCGAAAACCACTACGAGCAGTACTTC; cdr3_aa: CASSYSGGENHYEQYF
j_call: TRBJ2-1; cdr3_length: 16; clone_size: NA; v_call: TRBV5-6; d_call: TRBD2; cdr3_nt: TGTGCCAGCAGCATAGGACTAGCGGGCTTCTACAATGAGCAGTTCTTC; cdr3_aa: CASSIGLAGFYNEQFF
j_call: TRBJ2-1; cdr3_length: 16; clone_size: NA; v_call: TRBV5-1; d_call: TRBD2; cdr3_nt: TGCGCCAGCAGCTTGGCCCGAACTAGCGGGACGGGGGAGCAGTTCTTC; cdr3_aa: CASSLARTSGTGEQFF
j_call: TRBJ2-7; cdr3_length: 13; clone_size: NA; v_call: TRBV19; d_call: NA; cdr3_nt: TGTGCCAGTAGTATCGGGAACTCCTACGAGCAGTACTTC; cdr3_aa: CASSIGNSYEQYF
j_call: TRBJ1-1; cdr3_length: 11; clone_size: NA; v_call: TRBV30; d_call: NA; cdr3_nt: TGTGCCTGGAGCAAAGGGAGGGAAGCTTTCTTT; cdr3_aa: CAWSKGREAFF
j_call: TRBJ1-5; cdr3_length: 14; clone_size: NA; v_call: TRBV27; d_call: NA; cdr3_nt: TGTGCCAGCAGTATAGGGCTCGGCAATCAGCCCCAGCATTTT; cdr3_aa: CASSIGLGNQPQHF
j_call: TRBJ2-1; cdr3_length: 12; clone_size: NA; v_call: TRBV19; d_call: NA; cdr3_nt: TGTGCCAGTAGTATGGACGGGAATGAGCAGTTCTTC; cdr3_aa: CASSMDGNEQFF
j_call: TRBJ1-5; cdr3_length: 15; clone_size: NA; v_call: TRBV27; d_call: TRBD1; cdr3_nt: TGTGCCAGCAGGAGGGGACAGGGCGCGGGTCAGCCCCAGCATTTT; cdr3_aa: CASRRGQGAGQPQHF
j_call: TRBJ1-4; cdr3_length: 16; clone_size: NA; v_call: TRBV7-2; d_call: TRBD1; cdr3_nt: TGTGCCAGCAGCCCTGACAGGGAAGGGTTAGGTGAAAAACTGTTTTTT; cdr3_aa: CASSPDREGLGEKLFF
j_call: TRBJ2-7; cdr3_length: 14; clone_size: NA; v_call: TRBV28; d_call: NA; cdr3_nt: TGTGCCAGCAGTTTAGGGAGTGCGACCTACGAGCAGTACTTC; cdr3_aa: CASSLGSATYEQYF
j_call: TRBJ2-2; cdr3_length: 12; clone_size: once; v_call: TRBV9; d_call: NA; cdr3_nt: TGTGCCAGCAGCGTAGGAGTCGGGGAGCTGTTTTTT; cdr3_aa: CASSVGVGELFF
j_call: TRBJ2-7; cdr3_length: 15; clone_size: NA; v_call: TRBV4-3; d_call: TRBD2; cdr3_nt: TGCGCCAGCAGCCAAGGGACTAGCTCCCTCTACGAGCAGTACTTC; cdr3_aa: CASSQGTSSLYEQYF
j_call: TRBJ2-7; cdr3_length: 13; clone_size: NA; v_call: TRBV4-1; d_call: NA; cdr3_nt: TGCGCCAGCAGCCAAGGAGGTAAGAGCGAGCAGTACTTC; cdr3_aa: CASSQGGKSEQYF
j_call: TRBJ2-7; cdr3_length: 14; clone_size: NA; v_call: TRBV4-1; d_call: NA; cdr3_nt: TGCGCCAGCAGCCAAGGCCTTGACTGGTACGAGCAGTACTTC; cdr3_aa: CASSQGLDWYEQYF
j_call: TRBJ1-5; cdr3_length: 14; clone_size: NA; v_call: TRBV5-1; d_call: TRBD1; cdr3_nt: TGCGCCAGCAGCTTGGAAGGGGGCGCACAGCCCCAGCATTTT; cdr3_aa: CASSLEGGAQPQHF
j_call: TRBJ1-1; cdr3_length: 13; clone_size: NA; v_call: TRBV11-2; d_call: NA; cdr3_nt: TGTGCCAGCAGCTTATCCCCGAACGCTGAAGCTTTCTTT; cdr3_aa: CASSLSPNAEAFF
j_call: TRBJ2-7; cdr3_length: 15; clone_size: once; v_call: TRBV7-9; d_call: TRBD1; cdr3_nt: TGTGCCAGCAGCCCTCGTGAACAGGGGGCCTACGAGCAGTACTTC; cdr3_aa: CASSPREQGAYEQYF
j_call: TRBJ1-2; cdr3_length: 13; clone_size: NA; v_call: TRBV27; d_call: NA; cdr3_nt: TGTGCCAGCAGGCCCCACAGGGACTATGGCTACACCTTC; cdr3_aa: CASRPHRDYGYTF
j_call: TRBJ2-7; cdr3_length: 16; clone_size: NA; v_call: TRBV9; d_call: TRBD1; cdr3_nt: TGTGCCAGCAGCGTAATTCCGGGACAGGGGGCTGAAGAGCAGTACTTC; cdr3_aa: CASSVIPGQGAEEQYF
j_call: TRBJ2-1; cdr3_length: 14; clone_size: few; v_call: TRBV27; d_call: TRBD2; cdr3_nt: TGTGCCAGCAGTTTACTAGCGGGGTACAATGAGCAGTTCTTC; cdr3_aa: CASSLLAGYNEQFF
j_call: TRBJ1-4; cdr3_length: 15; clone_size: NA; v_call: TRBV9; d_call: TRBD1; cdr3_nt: TGTGCCAGCGGTTTGGGGGACAGGGGAGGCGAAAAACTGTTTTTT; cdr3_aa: CASGLGDRGGEKLFF
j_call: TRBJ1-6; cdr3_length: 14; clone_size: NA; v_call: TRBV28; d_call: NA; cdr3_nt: TGTGCCAGCAGTCGAAATGTCGGGGCCGCACCCCTCCACTTT; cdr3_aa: CASSRNVGAAPLHF
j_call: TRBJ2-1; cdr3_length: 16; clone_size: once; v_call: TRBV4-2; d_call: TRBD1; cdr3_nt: TGTGCCAGCAGCCAGAAAGACAGGGTAAAGGGCAATGAGCAGTTCTTC; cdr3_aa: CASSQKDRVKGNEQFF
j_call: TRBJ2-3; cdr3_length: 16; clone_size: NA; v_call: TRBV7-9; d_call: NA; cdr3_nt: TGTGCCAGCAGCTTAGCAGGAGACTACGCAACAGATACGCAGTATTTT; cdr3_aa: CASSLAGDYATDTQYF